This entry lists 22 T cell receptor beta chains sequenced from one sample in a study of T cell repertoires in cytomegalovirus infection. A single record per CDR3 protein comes from TCRdb applying MiXCR to the reads. The sample comprises 150,000 to 200,000 distinct CDR3 sequences, 14% of which are singletons, and over 25% rests with the top ten. The sample consisted of PBMCs. These receptors all stem from a human donor in good health (CMV status not recorded). Some clones in this sample may be carry-over from other donors' samples.

This clonotype was recorded at least ten times. J is TRBJ2-7 and V is TRBV28; 9 bases match TRBD2. The CDR3 length is 17 residues. V was pared by 3 bases and J by 2 bases, with 11 bases of the junction left unmatched. Germline CDR1 reads MDHEN; CDR2 reads SYDVKM. The DNA for the CDR3 is TGTGCCAGCAGTTTGGAACCTCGACTAGCGGTAACCTACGAGCAGTACTTC. This encodes CASSLEPRLAVTYEQYF.

This clonotype was detected a few times. The V gene is TRBV7-2, the J gene TRBJ2-3; D is unresolved. Germline V CDR1 and CDR2: SGHTA, FQGNSA. V was cut by 3 bases and J by 3 bases, with 10 bases left in between. This CDR3 comprises 14 residues. Here the CDR3 DNA reads TGTGCCAGCAGCTTTCGCCACAAAACAGATACGCAGTATTTT. Amino acids: CASSFRHKTDTQYF.

This clonotype was seen at least ten times. This sequence joins TRBV7-2 and TRBJ1-3; the D is unclear. V was pared by 5 bases and J by 0 bases, with 8 bases between. The CDR3 is 14 amino acids. Looked up from germline, CDR1 is SGHTA and CDR2 is FQGNSA. The CDR3 region is CASSDYFSGNTIYF. The CDR3 bases are TGTGCCAGCAGCGATTATTTCTCTGGAAACACCATATATTTT.

This rearrangement joins TRBV2 to TRBJ1-5; TRBD1 matches at 8 bases. Per the germline V gene, CDR1 is SNHLY and CDR2 is FYNNEI. V shed 6 bases and J 3 bases; nucleotides not matched to a gene: 7. The CDR3 contains 15 residues. DNA of the CDR3: TGTGCCAGCAGACAGGGGGATCGTGACAATCAGCCCCAGCATTTT. The encoded protein is CASRQGDRDNQPQHF.

A few counts support this clonotype. The gene calls are TRBV29-1 and TRBJ2-3, with a weak D call TRBD2 (7 bases). The germline gives CDR1 SQVTM, CDR2 ANQGSEA. V was shortened by 6 bases and J by 6 bases, with 22 bases between the two germline ends. The CDR3 has 15 amino acids. The CDR3: CSVDGTPGGGDTQYF. CDR3 nucleotides: TGCAGCGTCGACGGGACACCCGGGGGAGGGGATACGCAGTATTTT.

This clonotype showed up many times. DNA for the CDR3: TGCAGTGCTGACCCAGGGCGAGGGAATCAGCCCCAGCATTTT. Encoded protein: CSADPGRGNQPQHF. The chain joins TRBV20-1 to TRBJ1-5; D might be TRBD1 (5 bases). This CDR3 has 14 amino acids. In germline, CDR1 is DFQATT, CDR2 SNEGSKA (reference sequence). With 5 bases removed from V and 4 bases from J, the gap between germline ends came to 15 bases.

The chain joins TRBV19 to TRBJ2-2, with a weak D call TRBD1 (6 bases). In germline, CDR1 is LNHDA, CDR2 SQIVND (reference sequence). V was trimmed by 7 bases and J by 5 bases, leaving 17 bases between them. The CDR3 has 15 residues. CDR3 in amino acids: CASTSGRGGTGELFF. For the CDR3, the DNA is TGTGCCAGTACCTCTGGCAGGGGCGGGACCGGGGAGCTGTTTTTT. Together with reference TRBV19 and TRBJ2-2, the CDR3 gives the full variable domain: DGGITQSPKYLFRKEGQNVTLSCEQNLNHDAMYWYRQDPGQGLRLIYYSQIVNDFQKGDIAEGYSVSREKKESFPLTVTSAQKNPTAFYLCASTSGRGGTGELFFGEGSRLTVL.

DNA for the CDR3: TGTGCCAGCAGAGCAGGGCCGGGGGGGGAAGCTTTCTTT. This encodes CASRAGPGGEAFF. J is TRBJ1-1 and V is TRBV7-2; TRBD1 might be the D (5 bases). Trimming took 6 bases from V and 8 from J, leaving 16 bases between them. Germline CDR1 SGHTA, CDR2 FQGNSA. This CDR3 is 13 amino acids long.

This clonotype was picked up a small number of times. This rearrangement joins TRBV12-3 or TRBV12-4 to TRBJ1-2, with D maybe TRBD1 (6 bases). This CDR3 spans 13 amino acids. Trimming stripped 9 bases from V and 8 bases from J, with 19 bases between. Written as DNA, the CDR3 is TGTGCCAGTGATCATGGACAGAAAGTCGGCTACACCTTC. Translated: CASDHGQKVGYTF.

Note on this clonotype: A much larger clone lies one base from this, so it may be a read error. The chain carries TRBV4-2 and TRBJ2-2; 10 bases map to TRBD1. Germline trimming cut 4 bases from V and 6 bases from J; bases unmatched to any gene: 8. This CDR3 has 16 amino acids. CDR1 LGHNA and CDR2 YNFKEQ come from the germline V gene. The CDR3 region has the DNA TGTGCCAGCAGCCCTACCCGACAGGGGGCTGCCGGGGAGCTGTTTTTT. It yields the protein CASSPTRQGAAGELFF.

There are many counts of this clonotype. The chain carries TRBV7-9 and TRBJ2-6; the D gene is possibly TRBD1 (5 bases). Germline CDR1 reads SEHNR; CDR2 reads FQNEAQ (reference sequence). This CDR3 contains 15 residues. The V and J ends lost 3 bases and 2 bases respectively, with 8 bases between them. In DNA form, the CDR3 reads TGTGCCAGCAGCTTGACAGAGGCTGGGGCCAACGTCCTGACTTTC. Amino acid sequence: CASSLTEAGANVLTF.

This clonotype appeared a few times. The J gene is TRBJ2-1, the V gene TRBV7-9, with D perhaps being TRBD1 or TRBD2 (5 bases each). Looked up from germline, CDR1 is SEHNR and CDR2 is FQNEAQ (reference sequence). The CDR3 runs to 12 residues. V dropped 1 base and J dropped 13 bases, with 11 bases sitting between them. The DNA for the CDR3 is TGTGCCAGCAGCTTAGAGGGACCCGATCAGTTCTTC. It specifies CASSLEGPDQFF. The whole variable domain, remainder taken from reference TRBV7-9 and TRBJ2-1, is DTGVSQNPRHKITKRGQNVTFRCDPISEHNRLYWYRQTLGQGPEFLTYFQNEAQLEKSRLLSDRFSAERPKGSFSTLEIQRTEQGDSAMYLCASSLEGPDQFFGPGTRLTVL.

This clonotype was counted between two and nine times. The chain recombines TRBV28 with TRBJ2-1; D remains unclear. V was pared by 4 bases and J by 6 bases, with 10 bases between. CDR1 is MDHEN and CDR2 is SYDVKM in the germline V gene. CDR3 length: 13 amino acids. The CDR3 spells CASSSPRRNEQFF. CDR3 nucleotides: TGTGCCAGCAGTTCCCCTCGGCGCAATGAGCAGTTCTTC.

In this sample, this clonotype turned up many times. The chain joins TRBV11-2 to TRBJ1-2, with no clear D. Per germline, CDR1 SGHAT and CDR2 FQNNGV. The V and J ends lost 1 base and 4 bases respectively, with 7 bases between them. There are 13 residues in the CDR3. CDR3 sequence (DNA): TGTGCCAGCAGCTTAGGGGCAGGCTATGGCTACACCTTC. The encoded protein is CASSLGAGYGYTF.

The chain uses TRBV29-1 and TRBJ2-2; no reliable D call. CDR1 and CDR2 (germline): SQVTM, ANQGSEA. The CDR3 sequence is 12 residues long. V gave up 4 bases and J gave up 4 bases, with 7 bases separating them. CDR3 amino acids: CSVVSRTGELFF. CDR3 coding DNA: TGCAGCGTTGTCAGTCGCACCGGGGAGCTGTTTTTT.

Comment on this clonotype: A much larger clone differs from this one at a single base, so this may be a read error. The chain couples TRBV19 to TRBJ2-3; D gene unclear. Germline assignment: CDR1 LNHDA and CDR2 SQIVND (reference sequence). CDR3 length: 15 amino acids. CDR3 residues: CACSPTRSFADTQYF. CDR3 nucleotides: TGTGCCTGTAGTCCTACCAGGAGCTTCGCAGATACGCAGTATTTT.

This clonotype appeared a few times. The chain combines TRBV19 with TRBJ2-5, with TRBD1 as a possible D gene (6 bases). The CDR3 extends over 14 amino acids. Germline lookup yields CDR1 LNHDA and CDR2 SQIVND (reference sequence). The V end lost 5 bases, the J end lost 6 bases, and 16 bases lay between the germline ends. The CDR3 sequence is CASSDQGWLQTQYF. The CDR3 bases are TGTGCCAGTAGTGACCAGGGGTGGCTTCAGACCCAGTACTTC. Full variable domain (missing parts from reference TRBV19 and TRBJ2-5): DGGITQSPKYLFRKEGQNVTLSCEQNLNHDAMYWYRQDPGQGLRLIYYSQIVNDFQKGDIAEGYSVSREKKESFPLTVTSAQKNPTAFYLCASSDQGWLQTQYFGPGTRLLVL.

This clonotype has a count of ten or more. This chain uses TRBV19 with TRBJ2-7, with TRBD2 identical over 13 bases. J lost 4 bases, V lost 6 bases, and 3 bases had no gene match. The germline CDR1 and CDR2 sequences are LNHDA and SQIVND (reference sequence). CDR3 length: 14 residues. The CDR3: CASRTSGGGYEQYF. The CDR3 DNA reads as TGTGCCAGTAGAACTAGCGGGGGGGGATACGAGCAGTACTTC. The full variable domain, rest sourced from reference TRBV19 and TRBJ2-7, is DGGITQSPKYLFRKEGQNVTLSCEQNLNHDAMYWYRQDPGQGLRLIYYSQIVNDFQKGDIAEGYSVSREKKESFPLTVTSAQKNPTAFYLCASRTSGGGYEQYFGPGTRLTVT.

This clonotype came up many times. The V gene is TRBV28, the J gene TRBJ2-7, with unresolved D. Per germline, CDR1 MDHEN and CDR2 SYDVKM. Deletions cut 6 bases from V and 0 bases from J, with 12 bases between. The CDR3 loop spans 14 amino acids. Here the CDR3 reads CASREYQTSYEQYF. For the CDR3, the DNA is TGTGCCAGCAGGGAGTACCAGACCTCCTACGAGCAGTACTTC.

This clonotype occurred many times. J is TRBJ2-3 and V is TRBV7-3, with 9 bases aligning to TRBD2. Trimming took 0 bases from V and 1 from J; bases not matched to a gene: 11. CDR3 size: 19 residues. Germline CDR1 SGHTA, CDR2 FQGTGA. CDR3 region: CASSLTGVTSGSRTDTQYF. CDR3 coding DNA: TGTGCCAGCAGCTTAACTGGGGTGACTAGCGGATCCCGCACAGATACGCAGTATTTT.

This clonotype was found a few times. The chain employs TRBV7-9 and TRBJ2-6, with D possibly TRBD1 on 7 matching bases. Trimming cost V 8 bases and J 0 bases, with 11 bases left between them. In germline, CDR1 is SEHNR, CDR2 FQNEAQ (reference sequence). The CDR3 length is 15 residues. CDR3 residues: CASGGGASGANVLTF. The CDR3 region has the DNA TGTGCCAGCGGAGGGGGCGCCTCTGGGGCCAACGTCCTGACTTTC.

This clonotype appeared many times. The chain employs TRBV7-2 and TRBJ1-1; D gene uncertain. Trimming took off 2 bases at V and 0 bases at J, with 7 bases between the two ends. Germline V CDR1 and CDR2: SGHTA, FQGNSA. CDR3 length: 14 amino acids. Written as DNA, the CDR3 is TGTGCCAGCAGCTTACAGCTCTTGAACACTGAAGCTTTCTTT. Translation gives CASSLQLLNTEAFF.